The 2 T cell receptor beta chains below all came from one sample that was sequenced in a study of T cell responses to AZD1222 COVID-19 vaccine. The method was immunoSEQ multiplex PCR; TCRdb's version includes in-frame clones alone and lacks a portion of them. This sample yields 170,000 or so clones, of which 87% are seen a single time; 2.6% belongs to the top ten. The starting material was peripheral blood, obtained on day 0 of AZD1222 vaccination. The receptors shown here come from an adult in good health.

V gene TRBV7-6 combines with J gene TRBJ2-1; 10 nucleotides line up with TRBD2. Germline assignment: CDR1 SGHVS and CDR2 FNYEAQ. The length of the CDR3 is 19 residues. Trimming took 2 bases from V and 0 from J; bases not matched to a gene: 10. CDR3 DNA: TGTGCCAGCAGCTTAACCCTAGCGGGAGAGGGGGACTCCTACAATGAGCAGTTCTTC. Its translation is CASSLTLAGEGDSYNEQFF.

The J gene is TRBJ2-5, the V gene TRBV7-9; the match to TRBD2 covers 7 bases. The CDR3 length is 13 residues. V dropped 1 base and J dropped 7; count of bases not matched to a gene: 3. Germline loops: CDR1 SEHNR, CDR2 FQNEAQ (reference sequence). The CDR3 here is CASSLGGEGTQYF. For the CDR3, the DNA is TGTGCCAGCAGCTTAGGCGGGGAGGGGACCCAGTACTTC. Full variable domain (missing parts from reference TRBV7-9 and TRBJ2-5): DTGVSQNPRHKITKRGQNVTFRCDPISEHNRLYWYRQTLGQGPEFLTYFQNEAQLEKSRLLSDRFSAERPKGSFSTLEIQRTEQGDSAMYLCASSLGGEGTQYFGPGTRLLVL.